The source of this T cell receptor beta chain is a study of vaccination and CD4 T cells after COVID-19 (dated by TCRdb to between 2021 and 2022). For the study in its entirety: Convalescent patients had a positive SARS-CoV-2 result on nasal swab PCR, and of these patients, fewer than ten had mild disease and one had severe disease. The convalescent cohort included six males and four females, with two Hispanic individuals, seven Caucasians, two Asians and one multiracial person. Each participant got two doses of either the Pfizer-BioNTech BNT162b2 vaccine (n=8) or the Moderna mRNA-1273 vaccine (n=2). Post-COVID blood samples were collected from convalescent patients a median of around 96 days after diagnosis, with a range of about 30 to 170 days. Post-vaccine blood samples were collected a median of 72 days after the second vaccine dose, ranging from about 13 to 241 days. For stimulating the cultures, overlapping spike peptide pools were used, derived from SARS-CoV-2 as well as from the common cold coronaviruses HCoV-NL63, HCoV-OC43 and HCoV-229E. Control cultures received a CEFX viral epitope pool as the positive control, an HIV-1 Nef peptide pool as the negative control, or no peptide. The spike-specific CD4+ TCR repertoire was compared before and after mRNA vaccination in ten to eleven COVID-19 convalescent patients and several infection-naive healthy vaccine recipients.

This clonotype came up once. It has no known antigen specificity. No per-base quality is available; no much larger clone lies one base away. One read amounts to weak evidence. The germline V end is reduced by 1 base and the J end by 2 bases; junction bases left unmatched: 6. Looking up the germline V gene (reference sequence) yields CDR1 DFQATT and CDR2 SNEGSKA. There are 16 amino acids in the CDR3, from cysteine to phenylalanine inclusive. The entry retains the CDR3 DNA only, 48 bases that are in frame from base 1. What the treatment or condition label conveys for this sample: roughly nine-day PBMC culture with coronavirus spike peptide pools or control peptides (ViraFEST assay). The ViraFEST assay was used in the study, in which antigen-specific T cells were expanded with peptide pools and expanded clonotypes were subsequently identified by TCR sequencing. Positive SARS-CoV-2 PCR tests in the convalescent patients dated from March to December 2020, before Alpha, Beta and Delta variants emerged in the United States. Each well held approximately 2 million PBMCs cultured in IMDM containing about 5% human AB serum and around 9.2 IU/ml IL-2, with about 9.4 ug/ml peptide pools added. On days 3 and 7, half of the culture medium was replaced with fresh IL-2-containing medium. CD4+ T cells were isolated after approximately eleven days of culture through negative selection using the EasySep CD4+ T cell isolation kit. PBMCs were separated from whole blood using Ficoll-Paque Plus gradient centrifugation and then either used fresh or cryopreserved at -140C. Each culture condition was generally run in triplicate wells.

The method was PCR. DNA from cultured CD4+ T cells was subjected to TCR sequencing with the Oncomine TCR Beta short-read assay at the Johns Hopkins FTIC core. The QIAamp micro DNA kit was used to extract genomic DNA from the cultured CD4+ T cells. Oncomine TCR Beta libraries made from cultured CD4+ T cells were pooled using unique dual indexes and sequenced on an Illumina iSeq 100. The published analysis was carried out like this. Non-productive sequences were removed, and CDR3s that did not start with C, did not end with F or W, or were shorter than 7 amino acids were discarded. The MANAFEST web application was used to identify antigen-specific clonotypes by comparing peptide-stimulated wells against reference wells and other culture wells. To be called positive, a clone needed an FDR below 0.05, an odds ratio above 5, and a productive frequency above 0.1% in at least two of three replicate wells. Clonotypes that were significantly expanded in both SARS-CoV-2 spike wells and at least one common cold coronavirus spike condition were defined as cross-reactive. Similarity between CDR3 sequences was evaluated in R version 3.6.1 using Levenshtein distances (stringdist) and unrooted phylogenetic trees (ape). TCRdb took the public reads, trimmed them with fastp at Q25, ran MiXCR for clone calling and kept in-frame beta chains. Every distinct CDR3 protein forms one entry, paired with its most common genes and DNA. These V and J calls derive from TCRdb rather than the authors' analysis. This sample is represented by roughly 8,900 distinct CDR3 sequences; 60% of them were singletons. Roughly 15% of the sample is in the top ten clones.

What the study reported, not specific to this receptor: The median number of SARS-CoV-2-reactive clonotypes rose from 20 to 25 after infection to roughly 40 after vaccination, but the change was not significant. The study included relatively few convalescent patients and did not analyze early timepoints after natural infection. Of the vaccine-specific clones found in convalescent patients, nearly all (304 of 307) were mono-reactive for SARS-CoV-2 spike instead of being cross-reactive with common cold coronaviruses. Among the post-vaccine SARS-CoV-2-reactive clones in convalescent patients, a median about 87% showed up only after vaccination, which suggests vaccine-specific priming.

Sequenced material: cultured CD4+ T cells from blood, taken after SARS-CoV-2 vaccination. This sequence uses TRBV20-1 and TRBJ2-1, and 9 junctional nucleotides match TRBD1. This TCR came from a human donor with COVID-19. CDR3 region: CSARGVGDRAYNEQFF. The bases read TGCAGTGCTAGAGGGGTGGGGGACAGGGCCTACAATGAGCAGTTCTTC.